A selection of T cell receptor beta chains follows, all from one sample in a study of CD8+ T cells in alopecia areata. Data came from immunoSEQ multiplex PCR; TCRdb stores just in-frame clones and leaves some out. The repertoire holds about 290,000 clones, with about three fifths as singletons. This sample comprised CD4+ T cells sorted from blood, obtained at week 24, from a patient treated with tofacitinib. The receptor set was obtained from a human donor with alopecia areata. Both conserved end residues are part of each CDR3. Rows give clone size only sometimes, using once, few, many, or a class for an expanded clone.

J gene: TRBJ2-3
V gene: TRBV5-1
clone size: -
CDR3 protein: CASSLGTSADTDTQYF

J gene: TRBJ1-1
V gene: TRBV10-3
clone size: -
CDR3 protein: CAISQGQDLEAFF

J gene: TRBJ2-2
V gene: TRBV5-4
clone size: -
CDR3 protein: CASSFAGQADTGELFF

J gene: TRBJ1-4
V gene: TRBV7-2
clone size: few
CDR3 protein: CASSLLGGGEKLFF

J gene: TRBJ2-3
V gene: TRBV20-1
clone size: -
CDR3 protein: CSAGLTNTQYF

J gene: TRBJ1-1
V gene: TRBV25-1
clone size: -
CDR3 protein: CASSRESRTEAFF

J gene: TRBJ1-2
V gene: TRBV7-2
clone size: -
CDR3 protein: CASSPDGNYGYTF

J gene: TRBJ2-4
V gene: TRBV29-1
clone size: few
CDR3 protein: CSVNPGVSAKNIQYF

J gene: TRBJ1-2
V gene: TRBV14
clone size: once
CDR3 protein: CATAPGQGYGYTF

J gene: TRBJ1-2
V gene: TRBV4-3
clone size: -
CDR3 protein: CASSQPLPGTGKANYGYTF

J gene: TRBJ2-2
V gene: TRBV29-1
clone size: -
CDR3 protein: CSGSASGAGELFF